This record concerns one T cell receptor (beta chain) sequence. Its antigen is not identified. Using constant-segment primers, 5'RACE produced TCR alpha and TCR beta cDNA libraries carrying sample barcodes and UMIs. MiXCR, applied by TCRdb to the 5' RACE reads, yields one record per CDR3 protein. The profile shows about half a million distinct CDR3 sequences, around a sixth of them singletons. The data were taken from a study of T-cell memory formation after mild COVID-19. Study-wide results and caveats: A second wave expanding day 15 to 37 was CD4+-biased; contracting clones were balanced.

The germline V gene encodes CDR1 MNHNS and CDR2 SASEGT. The CDR3 is 15 residues long. Trimming took 1 base from V and 0 from J; bases not matched to a gene: 1. J is TRBJ1-1 and V is TRBV6-1, with 8 bases lining up with TRBD1. Sequencing used PBMCs or a T cell subset sorted from them (not recorded which). This receptor was obtained from an adult woman who had mild COVID-19 (a few samples of this study predate the infection). Cell type and time point are not known. CDR3 protein: CASSEGDRMNTEAFF. CDR3 nucleotide sequence: TGTGCCAGCAGTGAAGGGGACAGGATGAACACTGAAGCTTTCTTT.